A selection of T cell receptor beta chains follows, all from one sample in a study of identical twins. TCRdb itself ran the 5' RACE reads through MiXCR, one entry per CDR3 protein. The table includes around 1.7 million distinct CDR3 sequences, around 29% detected once. The source material was cord blood. The source of these receptors is a newborn girl in good health. Each CDR3 is given with its conserved first and last residue. A D gene is named only where the DNA matches it firmly. Size is omitted from some rows. Given values are once, few, many or a class for expanded clones.

V	J	D	size	CDR3	DNA
TRBV6-1	TRBJ2-3	-	many	CASKTSSTDTQYF	TGTGCCAGCAAAACGTCTAGCACAGATACGCAGTATTTT
TRBV28	TRBJ1-1	-	many	CASSFRPNTEAFF	TGTGCCAGCAGTTTTAGGCCTAACACTGAAGCTTTCTTT
TRBV5-1	TRBJ2-3	TRBD2	-	CASWAAGDTDTQYF	TGCGCCAGCTGGGCAGCGGGGGACACAGATACGCAGTATTTT
TRBV10-3	TRBJ2-7	TRBD1	few	CATRTGDYEQYF	TGTGCCACCAGGACAGGAGACTACGAGCAGTACTTC
TRBV24-1	TRBJ2-7	-	-	CATSDLQGTYNEQYF	TGTGCCACCAGTGATTTACAGGGAACGTACAATGAGCAGTACTTC
TRBV3-1	TRBJ2-3	-	-	CASSQKTLRQRSTDTQYF	TGTGCCAGCAGCCAAAAGACCCTCCGACAGCGGAGCACAGATACGCAGTATTTT
TRBV20-1	TRBJ2-7	TRBD2	-	CSAKVSLAASYNEQYF	TGCAGTGCTAAAGTATCGCTAGCGGCCTCCTACAATGAGCAGTACTTC
TRBV2	TRBJ2-3	-	-	CASSSGHSSTDTQYF	TGTGCCAGCAGTAGCGGGCACTCTAGCACAGATACGCAGTATTTT
TRBV5-1	TRBJ2-7	-	many	CASSLESGSYEQYF	TGCGCCAGCAGCTTGGAGAGCGGGTCCTACGAGCAGTACTTC
TRBV25-1	TRBJ1-5	-	-	CASSIPRWGYQPQHF	TGTGCCAGCAGCATACCCCGATGGGGTTACCAGCCCCAGCATTTT
TRBV7-8	TRBJ2-1	-	few	CASSSPVRAGNEQFF	TGTGCCAGCAGCTCCCCAGTTAGGGCGGGCAATGAGCAGTTCTTC
TRBV4-2	TRBJ2-7	-	-	CASSQDRLTGTYEQYF	TGTGCCAGCAGCCAAGATAGGCTAACGGGGACCTACGAGCAGTACTTC
TRBV7-9	TRBJ1-1	-	-	CASSLGRGKSTEAFF	TGTGCCAGCAGCTTAGGGCGAGGGAAGAGCACTGAAGCTTTCTTT
TRBV20-1	TRBJ2-1	TRBD2	-	CSATQRGYNEQFF	TGCAGTGCTACGCAGCGGGGGTACAATGAGCAGTTCTTC
TRBV20-1	TRBJ2-1	TRBD2	few	CSASWGSGENNEQFF	TGCAGTGCTAGTTGGGGTAGCGGGGAAAACAATGAGCAGTTCTTC
TRBV5-1	TRBJ2-1	TRBD2	few	CASSLGGLALTGEQFF	TGCGCCAGCAGCTTGGGGGGACTAGCTCTTACAGGTGAGCAGTTCTTC
TRBV9	TRBJ2-3	TRBD1	-	CASSAGTGITDTQYF	TGTGCCAGCAGCGCCGGGACAGGGATCACAGATACGCAGTATTTT
TRBV12-3/TRBV12-4	TRBJ1-1	-	-	CASSLGRTYTEAFF	TGTGCCAGCAGTTTGGGCAGGACCTACACTGAAGCTTTCTTT
TRBV6-5	TRBJ2-5	TRBD2	-	CASGYSLAGQETQYF	TGTGCCAGCGGTTACTCATTAGCGGGCCAAGAGACCCAGTACTTC
TRBV6-1	TRBJ1-2	-	once	CASSERDIRDGYTF	TGTGCCAGCAGTGAAAGGGACATAAGGGACGGCTACACCTTC
TRBV12-3/TRBV12-4	TRBJ2-1	-	few	CASSGRREQFF	TGTGCCAGCAGTGGCCGGCGGGAGCAGTTCTTC
TRBV5-1	TRBJ1-2	-	-	CASSHGQTSNYGYTF	TGCGCCAGCAGCCACGGACAGACATCCAACTATGGCTACACCTTC
TRBV2	TRBJ2-5	-	once	CASSAPETSYEQYF	TGTGCCAGCAGTGCCCCCGAGACTAGTTATGAGCAGTACTTC
TRBV20-1	TRBJ2-3	-	few	CSATRETLTDTQYF	TGCAGTGCTACCCGGGAAACGCTCACAGATACGCAGTATTTT
TRBV10-3	TRBJ1-6	-	few	CAIQEANSPLHF	TGTGCCATCCAGGAGGCTAATTCACCCCTCCACTTT
TRBV20-1	TRBJ1-5	-	-	CSARSPGLFNQPQHF	TGCAGTGCGCGGAGTCCGGGACTGTTCAATCAGCCCCAGCATTTT
TRBV6-2/TRBV6-3	TRBJ2-2	-	-	CASVPVRKGTGELFF	TGTGCCAGCGTCCCGGTCCGGAAAGGAACCGGGGAGCTGTTTTTT
TRBV5-1	TRBJ2-5	TRBD1	-	CASSLFGQGALETQYF	TGCGCCAGCAGCTTGTTCGGGCAGGGGGCCTTGGAGACCCAGTACTTC
TRBV7-3	TRBJ2-3	-	few	CASSLDSYTQYF	TGTGCCAGCAGCTTAGACTCTTATACGCAGTATTTT
TRBV28	TRBJ1-2	TRBD1	-	CASSLWDRGYGYTF	TGTGCCAGCAGTTTATGGGACAGGGGCTATGGCTACACCTTC
TRBV6-9	TRBJ2-1	-	-	CASSYQGFSYEQFF	TGTGCCAGCAGTTATCAGGGCTTCTCCTACGAGCAGTTCTTC
TRBV20-1	TRBJ2-4	-	-	CSACPGHIAKNIQYF	TGCAGTGCTTGTCCGGGACACATAGCCAAAAACATTCAGTACTTC
TRBV5-1	TRBJ2-7	-	-	CASSLAKGGHYEQYF	TGCGCCAGCAGCTTGGCCAAGGGGGGACACTACGAGCAGTACTTC
TRBV10-3	TRBJ2-3	-	-	CAINRWSVAEGTDTQYF	TGTGCCATCAATCGGTGGTCAGTAGCGGAGGGGACAGATACGCAGTATTTT
TRBV20-1	TRBJ1-2	TRBD1	few	CSKTGEYGYTF	TGCAGCAAGACAGGGGAATATGGCTACACCTTC
TRBV6-6	TRBJ2-3	-	many	CASGPGTDTQYF	TGTGCCAGCGGACCGGGCACAGATACGCAGTATTTT
TRBV7-2	TRBJ2-7	-	-	CASSLTARAYEQYF	TGTGCCAGCAGCTTAACGGCTAGAGCGTACGAGCAGTACTTC
TRBV2	TRBJ2-7	-	many	CASRAGRASYEQYF	TGTGCCAGCAGAGCCGGTAGGGCAAGCTACGAGCAGTACTTC
TRBV20-1	TRBJ1-1	TRBD1	-	CSAPTGANEAFF	TGCAGTGCCCCGACAGGGGCAAATGAAGCTTTCTTT
TRBV7-9	TRBJ2-3	TRBD2	-	CASSLGRRLAPSTDTQYF	TGTGCCAGCAGCTTAGGCCGGAGACTAGCGCCCAGCACAGATACGCAGTATTTT
TRBV5-1	TRBJ2-5	-	-	CASSLTSRGNTNEQYF	TGCGCCAGCAGCTTGACTAGCAGGGGGAATACAAATGAGCAGTACTTC
TRBV4-1	TRBJ1-5	-	many	CASSPVELGRNQPQHF	TGCGCCAGCAGTCCAGTAGAATTGGGGCGCAATCAGCCCCAGCATTTT
TRBV27	TRBJ2-3	TRBD2	many	CASSALLAVPTDTQYF	TGTGCCAGCAGTGCTTTACTAGCGGTTCCCACAGATACGCAGTATTTT
TRBV5-1	TRBJ1-1	TRBD1	few	CASSLTDRPEAFF	TGCGCCAGCAGCTTGACGGACAGGCCTGAAGCTTTCTTT
TRBV24-1	TRBJ2-2	TRBD2	-	CATSDLTSGSTGELFF	TGTGCCACCAGTGATTTGACTAGCGGGAGCACCGGGGAGCTGTTTTTT
TRBV11-2	TRBJ2-3	TRBD2	few	CASSPRGLAGFTDTQYF	TGTGCCAGCAGCCCCCGAGGACTAGCGGGGTTCACAGATACGCAGTATTTT